The entry below gives a single T cell receptor (beta chain) sequence along with its context. Its antigen is undetermined. Looked up from germline, CDR1 is MNHEY and CDR2 is SVGEGT. V shed 2 bases and J shed 7 bases, with 17 bases lying between them. CDR3 length equals 16 residues. With template switching, a universal primer site was added, and the cDNA carried unique molecular identifiers. Each CDR3 protein gets one entry after TCRdb re-called the 5' RACE reads with MiXCR. The data contain 600,000 to 800,000 distinct CDR3 sequences, about 20% of them singletons. The sample is drawn from a study of identical twins. Study-wide results and limits: Invariant MAIT and iNKT cells are populations that could partly confound zero-insertion analyses.

This same sample was also part of a study on T cells expressing NK-cell markers. That work adds: In sorted CD3+CD56+NKG2C+, CD3+CD56+NKG2C- and CD3+CD56-NKG2C+ T cells, TCR beta repertoires were obtained. Sequenced donors, eight in total, included seven who were HCMV-seropositive and one who was seronegative.

The V and J genes are TRBV6-2 or TRBV6-3 and TRBJ2-2; D perhaps matches TRBD2 (6 bases). The TCR comes from a woman aged 18 to 35 in good health. Sample: PBMCs. The CDR3 DNA reads TGTGCCAGCAGTTACCCTCTTCGCGGGATCGGCGGGGAGCTGTTTTTT. This translates into CASSYPLRGIGGELFF.